This TCR beta chain was captured in a study of identical twins. TCRdb reprocessed the 5' RACE reads with MiXCR, giving one entry per CDR3 protein. The profile shows hundreds of thousands of distinct CDR3 sequences, 18% of them singletons. Study-wide points: With abundant cord blood beta clonotypes, insertions were fewer; memory repertoires showed no such pattern.

This clonotype has only a few counts. The antigen remains undetermined. V lost 0 bases, J lost 6 bases, and 8 bases lay in between. The CDR3 extends over 13 amino acids. The germline V gene encodes CDR1 MNHEY and CDR2 SVGAGI. This sample was shared with a second study, whose subject was T cells expressing NK-cell markers. That paper notes: Sorted CD3+CD56-NKG2C+, CD3+CD56+NKG2C- and CD3+CD56+NKG2C+ T cells were the source of the TCR beta repertoires. As a fraction of CD8+ T cells, dominant NKG2C+ clonotypes reached about 1.0-7.0% in 5 to 7 donors. These clonotypes additionally ranked first within the CD3+CD56-NKG2C+ fraction of several donors.

The sequenced material came from PBMCs. The clonotype was recovered from a woman under 30 in good health. The chain is built from TRBV6-5 and TRBJ1-1; D uncertain. CDR3 nucleotides: TGTGCCAGCAGTTACTCGGTAGCTGCTGAAGCTTTCTTT. As protein: CASSYSVAAEAFF.